These 29 T cell receptor beta chains originate from one sample sequenced in a study of blood T cell repertoires in COVID-19. Sequenced by immunoSEQ multiplex PCR; TCRdb stores in-frame clones only, minus some. The table shows tens of thousands of clones, with approximately 89% occurring only once. Sequencing was done on a sample of peripheral blood. All receptors derive from a human donor in a cohort sampled during active COVID-19.

The J gene is TRBJ1-6, the V gene TRBV28; tentative D call: TRBD1 (5 bases). Per germline, CDR1 MDHEN and CDR2 SYDVKM. The CDR3 length is 14 residues. V lost 6 bases, J lost 8 bases, and 14 bases lay in between. CDR3 bases: TGTGCCAGCAGAGGGGTTGAGACCGATTCACCCCTCCACTTT. This translates into CASRGVETDSPLHF.

CDR3 nucleotide sequence: TGTGCCAGCAGCCAACGGAGCGGGGGGGCGGGATACAATGAGCAGTTCTTC. It encodes CASSQRSGGAGYNEQFF. The rearrangement joins TRBV3-1 (or the pseudogene TRBV3-2) to TRBJ2-1, with 10 bases fitting TRBD2. V was clipped by 2 bases and J by 4 bases; unmatched bases: 8. Germline-derived CDR1 and CDR2 are LGHDT and YNNKEL (reference sequence). This CDR3 comprises 17 residues.

The chain employs TRBV4-3 and TRBJ1-1; TRBD1 is a possible D gene (6 bases). Germline V gene sequence: CDR1 LGHNA, CDR2 YSLEER. This CDR3 is 15 amino acids long. V was shortened by 4 bases and J by 4 bases, with 16 bases between the two germline ends. The chain's CDR3 is CASSPSAAGATEAFF. In DNA, the CDR3 is TGCGCCAGCAGCCCAAGTGCGGCAGGGGCCACTGAAGCTTTCTTT.

V and J are TRBV7-2 and TRBJ1-5; no clear D gene. The V gene lost 5 bases and the J gene lost 7 bases, with 12 bases spanning the gap. This CDR3 has 13 amino acids. CDR1 is SGHTA, CDR2 FQGNSA, per germline. The CDR3 DNA sequence: TGTGCCAGCAGCCCTTCGGTAGCCCAGCCCCAGCATTTT. Amino acid sequence: CASSPSVAQPQHF. The full variable domain, its missing parts supplied by reference TRBV7-2 and TRBJ1-5, is GAGVSQSPSNKVTEKGKDVELRCDPISGHTALYWYRQSLGQGLEFLIYFQGNSAPDKSGLPSDRFSAERTGGSVSTLTIQRTQQEDSAVYLCASSPSVAQPQHFGDGTRLSIL.

V and J are TRBV30 and TRBJ1-1; the match to TRBD1 covers 7 bases. Germline CDR1 and CDR2: GTSNPN and SVGIG (reference sequence). V lost 2 bases to trimming and J lost 3 bases; unmatched junction nucleotides: 6. The CDR3 extends over 14 amino acids. CDR3: CAWSLRRGDTEAFF. The CDR3 DNA reads as TGTGCCTGGAGTTTGCGCAGGGGGGACACTGAAGCTTTCTTT.

The V call is TRBV28, the J call TRBJ2-7; the D gene is possibly TRBD2 (7 bases). The V gene's germline CDR1 is MDHEN and CDR2 SYDVKM. Trimming stripped 5 bases from V and 3 bases from J, with 14 bases between. CDR3 length: 14 amino acids. This chain's CDR3 is CASSLRGHVYEQYF. The CDR3 nucleotides read TGTGCCAGCAGTCTGCGGGGGCACGTCTACGAGCAGTACTTC.

The J gene is TRBJ2-7, the V gene TRBV6-5, with D possibly being TRBD1 (5 bases). CDR1 and CDR2 (germline): MNHEY, SVGAGI. CDR3 size: 11 residues. The V and J ends lost 5 bases and 7 bases respectively, with 9 bases between them. The CDR3 protein is CASSTRQEQYF. The CDR3 bases are TGTGCCAGCAGTACCAGACAGGAGCAGTACTTC.

This clone came up once. The V call is TRBV12-3 or TRBV12-4, the J call TRBJ2-7; weak D call: TRBD1 (5 bases). V lost 5 bases and J 7 bases, leaving 12 bases between the germline ends. There are 12 residues in the CDR3. CDR3 protein: CASSTDTREQYF. The CDR3 nucleotides read TGTGCCAGCAGTACGGACACCCGTGAGCAGTACTTC.

The chain recombines TRBV6-5 with TRBJ2-7; D is unresolved. The CDR3 sequence is 12 residues long. Germline values: CDR1 MNHEY, CDR2 SVGAGI. V lost 8 bases to trimming and J lost 0 bases, with 8 bases between them. CDR3 amino acids: CASGPVSYEQYF. The CDR3 DNA sequence: TGTGCCAGCGGGCCCGTCTCCTACGAGCAGTACTTC.

The V call is TRBV25-1, the J call TRBJ2-7; D gene uncertain. The germline gives CDR1 MGHDK, CDR2 SYGVNS. V was shortened by 4 bases and J by 4 bases, with 5 bases between the two germline ends. CDR3 length: 11 residues. The CDR3 loop reads CASSGAYEQYF. The CDR3 coding sequence is TGTGCCAGCAGTGGAGCTTACGAGCAGTACTTC.

CDR3 bases: TGTGCCAGCAGTTTCGGGTACACTGAAGCTTTCTTT. Its translation is CASSFGYTEAFF. The chain links TRBV12-3 or TRBV12-4 to TRBJ1-1, with D hard to call. V dropped 3 bases and J dropped 3 bases, with 5 bases sitting between them. The CDR3 has 12 amino acids.

This rearrangement joins TRBV4-2 to TRBJ2-7; 8 bases match TRBD2. Unmatched junction bases numbered 8, after V lost 0 bases and J lost 4 bases. Germline V gene lookup returns CDR1 LGHNA and CDR2 YNFKEQ. The CDR3 totals 16 residues. CDR3 sequence: CASSQEATGGAYEQYF. The CDR3 nucleotides are TGTGCCAGCAGCCAAGAAGCAACGGGGGGGGCGTACGAGCAGTACTTC.

The chain carries TRBV6-2 or TRBV6-3 and TRBJ2-3, with 12 positions matching TRBD2. The V gene's germline CDR1 is MNHEY and CDR2 SVGEGT. The CDR3 is 16 residues long. The junction had 4 bases not matched to a gene; V was cut back by 5 bases and J by 1 base. CDR3 protein: CASSPRTSGGTDTQYF. Written as DNA, the CDR3 is TGTGCCAGCAGTCCCCGGACTAGCGGGGGCACAGATACGCAGTATTTT.

V gene TRBV5-4 combines with J gene TRBJ1-1; tentative D call: TRBD1 (6 bases). The V end was cut by 0 bases, the J end by 3 bases, with 9 bases between. The germline V gene encodes CDR1 SGHNT and CDR2 YYREEE (reference sequence). The CDR3 is 14 amino acids. The CDR3: CASSLVGTHTEAFF. The DNA for the CDR3 is TGTGCCAGCAGCTTGGTGGGGACACACACTGAAGCTTTCTTT.

The chain is built from TRBV4-1 and TRBJ1-6; D remains unclear. The V and J ends lost 0 bases and 6 bases respectively, with 12 bases between them. There are 16 residues in the CDR3. CDR1 and CDR2 (germline): MGHRA, YSYEKL. The CDR3 is CASSQDEYTRNSPLHF. The CDR3, as DNA: TGCGCCAGCAGCCAAGACGAATATACACGTAATTCACCCCTCCACTTT.

The rearrangement uses TRBV6-5 and TRBJ2-7; 7 positions match TRBD2. The junction had 8 bases not matched to a gene; V was cut back by 9 bases and J by 3 bases. The CDR3 has 13 amino acids. Germline CDR1 and CDR2: MNHEY and SVGAGI. The CDR3, as DNA: TGTGCCAGTCTCGGGACTAACGGCTACGAGCAGTACTTC. This sequence encodes CASLGTNGYEQYF.

The chain recombines TRBV5-1 with TRBJ2-7; D might be TRBD1 (6 bases). The CDR3 extends over 14 amino acids. Trimming removed 0 bases at V and 5 bases at J, with 12 bases between. Germline V gene lookup returns CDR1 SGHRS and CDR2 YFSETQ. The DNA for the CDR3 is TGCGCCAGCAGCTTGGAACAGGGTCGCGACGAGCAGTACTTC. It codes for CASSLEQGRDEQYF.

Here the CDR3 DNA reads TGTGCCAGCAGTTTATCCATCCCACAGGGGGCCCACGAGCAGTACTTC. The encoded protein is CASSLSIPQGAHEQYF. V and J are TRBV27 and TRBJ2-7; 9 bases fit TRBD1. Germline CDR1 and CDR2: MNHEY and SMNVEV (reference sequence). The CDR3 totals 16 residues. The V and J ends lost 0 bases and 5 bases, in that order; junction bases with no gene match: 8.

The gene calls are TRBV27 and TRBJ2-5, with D possibly TRBD1 on 6 matching bases. The CDR3 spans 12 residues. The germline V gene encodes CDR1 MNHEY and CDR2 SMNVEV (reference sequence). The germline V and J ends were trimmed by 10 bases and 5 bases, with 14 bases remaining between them. The CDR3: CATQGSGETQYF. In nucleotides, the CDR3 is TGTGCCACACAGGGATCTGGTGAGACCCAGTACTTC.

The chain couples TRBV6-5 to TRBJ1-1; TRBD1 agrees at 10 bases. V was clipped by 4 bases and J by 0 bases; unmatched bases: 5. The CDR3 covers 16 residues. Germline CDR1 MNHEY, CDR2 SVGAGI. Here the CDR3 DNA reads TGTGCCAGCAGTTTGGGACAGGGGTATATGAACACTGAAGCTTTCTTT. Translated, it gives CASSLGQGYMNTEAFF.

The CDR3 spells CASSREGPGTVSYEQYF. For the CDR3, the DNA is TGTGCCAGCAGCCGAGAGGGGCCCGGGACAGTTTCGTACGAGCAGTACTTC. The chain recombines TRBV11-2 with TRBJ2-7, with TRBD1 matching over 7 bases. From germline, CDR1 is SGHAT and CDR2 FQNNGV. Losses at the gene ends were 5 bases for V and 4 bases for J; bases not matched to a gene: 17. The CDR3 loop spans 17 amino acids.

J is TRBJ1-5 and V is TRBV28, with D possibly TRBD1 on 5 matching bases. The CDR3 has 15 residues. From germline, CDR1 is MDHEN and CDR2 SYDVKM. The ends were cut back, 7 bases at V and 3 bases at J, with 16 bases in the middle. In DNA, the CDR3 is TGTGCCAGCACCCCCGGAACAGGCACCAATCAGCCCCAGCATTTT. It encodes CASTPGTGTNQPQHF.

This chain links TRBV19 with TRBJ2-1; maybe TRBD2 (5 bases). Looked up from germline, CDR1 is LNHDA and CDR2 is SQIVND (reference sequence). CDR3 length: 15 residues. With 1 base removed from V and 7 bases from J, the gap between germline ends came to 14 bases. Written as DNA, the CDR3 is TGTGCCAGTAGTATAGGATCGAGGGTTCGGAATGAGCAGTTCTTC. Its translation: CASSIGSRVRNEQFF.

The chain employs TRBV4-1 and TRBJ1-2; D is undetermined. The V end lost 3 bases, the J end lost 4 bases, and 9 bases lay between the germline ends. This CDR3 has 13 residues. Germline V gene data show CDR1 as MGHRA and CDR2 as YSYEKL. The CDR3 region is CASSHREFYGYTF. CDR3 coding DNA: TGCGCCAGCAGCCATAGAGAATTCTATGGCTACACCTTC.

This clone was seen only once. The chain uses TRBV28 and TRBJ2-3, with 8 bases aligning to TRBD2. Germline CDR1 reads MDHEN; CDR2 reads SYDVKM. CDR3 size: 15 residues. With 2 bases clipped from V and 3 bases from J, the junction kept 4 bases outside the gene matches. In nucleotides, the CDR3 is TGTGCCAGCAGTTTAACGGGGGGGCCAACAGATACGCAGTATTTT. Translation gives CASSLTGGPTDTQYF.

The genes are TRBV11-2 and TRBJ2-1; 10 bases are a match to TRBD1. There are 17 residues in the CDR3. Germline-derived CDR1 and CDR2 are SGHAT and FQNNGV. Germline trimming cut 6 bases from V and 9 bases from J; bases unmatched to any gene: 17. CDR3 in amino acids: CASRSNRDRGKLGEQFF. The CDR3 DNA sequence: TGTGCCAGCAGGAGTAATCGGGACAGGGGAAAACTGGGTGAGCAGTTCTTC.

This clone showed up just once. J is TRBJ2-7 and V is TRBV29-1; tentatively, D is TRBD1 (5 bases). The V end lost 6 bases, the J end lost 2 bases, and 17 bases lay between the germline ends. Germline V lookup: CDR1 SQVTM, CDR2 ANQGSEA. There are 14 residues in the CDR3. In nucleotides, the CDR3 is TGCAGCGTAGTGACAGAGTTAAGTACCTACGAGCAGTACTTC. Amino acids: CSVVTELSTYEQYF.

This chain uses TRBV3-1 (or the pseudogene TRBV3-2) with TRBJ1-3; a weak D match, TRBD1 (5 bases). Trimming removed 2 bases at V and 0 bases at J, with 8 bases between. This CDR3 has 15 amino acids. Germline CDR1 is LGHDT and CDR2 is YNNKEL (reference sequence). This CDR3 reads CASSQQGFSGNTIYF. CDR3 DNA sequence: TGTGCCAGCAGCCAACAGGGTTTCTCTGGAAACACCATATATTTT.

This sequence joins TRBV3-1 (or the pseudogene TRBV3-2) and TRBJ1-3, with D possibly matching TRBD1 (5 bases). Deletions cut 4 bases from V and 1 base from J, with 17 bases between. CDR3 length: 17 amino acids. The germline CDR1 and CDR2 sequences are LGHDT and YNNKEL (reference sequence). For the CDR3, the DNA is TGTGCCAGCAGCCTCATTGGAGGGAGGGGATCTGGAAACACCATATATTTT. This codes for CASSLIGGRGSGNTIYF.